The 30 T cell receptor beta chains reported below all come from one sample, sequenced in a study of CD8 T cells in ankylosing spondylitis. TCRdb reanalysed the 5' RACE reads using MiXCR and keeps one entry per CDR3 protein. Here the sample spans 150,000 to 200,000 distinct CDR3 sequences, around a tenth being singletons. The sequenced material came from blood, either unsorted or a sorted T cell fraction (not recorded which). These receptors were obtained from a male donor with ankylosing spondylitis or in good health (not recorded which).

In DNA form, the CDR3 reads TGTGCCAGCAACCGGGGCGCTTTCGGCTCACCCCTCCACTTT. Amino acid sequence: CASNRGAFGSPLHF. V usage is TRBV28 and J usage is TRBJ1-6; perhaps TRBD1 as D (5 bases). CDR1 and CDR2 (germline): MDHEN, SYDVKM. The CDR3 length is 14 residues. V was pared by 7 bases and J by 10 bases, with 17 bases between.

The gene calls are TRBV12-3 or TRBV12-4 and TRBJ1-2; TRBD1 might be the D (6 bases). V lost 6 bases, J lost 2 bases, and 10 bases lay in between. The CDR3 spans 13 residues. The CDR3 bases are TGTGCCAGCAGCGTCCAGGGGAACTATGGCTACACCTTC. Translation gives CASSVQGNYGYTF.

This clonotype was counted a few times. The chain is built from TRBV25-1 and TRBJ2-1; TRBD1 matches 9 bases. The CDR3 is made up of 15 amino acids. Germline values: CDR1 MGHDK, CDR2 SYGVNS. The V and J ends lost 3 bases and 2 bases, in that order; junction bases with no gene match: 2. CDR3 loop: CASSDRDRAYNEQFF. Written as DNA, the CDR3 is TGTGCCAGCAGTGACCGGGACAGGGCCTACAATGAGCAGTTCTTC.

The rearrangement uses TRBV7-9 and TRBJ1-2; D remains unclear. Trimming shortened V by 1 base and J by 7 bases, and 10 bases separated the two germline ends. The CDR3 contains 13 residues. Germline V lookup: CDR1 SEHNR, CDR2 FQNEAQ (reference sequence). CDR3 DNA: TGTGCCAGCAGCTTAGTTACAGCCCTTGGCTACACCTTC. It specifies CASSLVTALGYTF.

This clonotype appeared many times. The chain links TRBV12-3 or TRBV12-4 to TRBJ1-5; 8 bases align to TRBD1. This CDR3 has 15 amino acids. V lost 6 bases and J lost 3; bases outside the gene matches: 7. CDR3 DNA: TGTGCCAGCAGCAGACAGGGGTATAACAATCAGCCCCAGCATTTT. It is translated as CASSRQGYNNQPQHF.

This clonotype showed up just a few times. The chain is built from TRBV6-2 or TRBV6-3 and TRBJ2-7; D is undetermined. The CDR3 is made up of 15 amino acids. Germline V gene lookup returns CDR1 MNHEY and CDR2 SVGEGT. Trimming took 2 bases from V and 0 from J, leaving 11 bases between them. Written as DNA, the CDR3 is TGTGCCAGCAGTTACGAACTAACACTCTCCTACGAGCAGTACTTC. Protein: CASSYELTLSYEQYF.

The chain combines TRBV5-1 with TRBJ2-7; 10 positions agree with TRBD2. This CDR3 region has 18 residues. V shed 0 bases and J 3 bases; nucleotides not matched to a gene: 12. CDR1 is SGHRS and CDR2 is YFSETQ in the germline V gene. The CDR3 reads CASSLARLAGAGFYEQYF. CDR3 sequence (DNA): TGCGCCAGCAGCTTGGCCCGACTAGCGGGTGCTGGATTCTACGAGCAGTACTTC.

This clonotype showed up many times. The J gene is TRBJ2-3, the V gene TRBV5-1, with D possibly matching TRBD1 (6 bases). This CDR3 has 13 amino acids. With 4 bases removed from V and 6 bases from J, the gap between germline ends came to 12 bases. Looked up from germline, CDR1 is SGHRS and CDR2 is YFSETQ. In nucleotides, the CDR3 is TGCGCCAGCAGCCTCAACAGGGCGGATACGCAGTATTTT. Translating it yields CASSLNRADTQYF.

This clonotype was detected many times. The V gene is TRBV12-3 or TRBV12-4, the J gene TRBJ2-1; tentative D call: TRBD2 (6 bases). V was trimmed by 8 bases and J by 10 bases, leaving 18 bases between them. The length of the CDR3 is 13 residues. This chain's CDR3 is CASQDGRAREQFF. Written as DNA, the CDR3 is TGTGCCAGCCAGGACGGGAGAGCAAGAGAGCAGTTCTTC.

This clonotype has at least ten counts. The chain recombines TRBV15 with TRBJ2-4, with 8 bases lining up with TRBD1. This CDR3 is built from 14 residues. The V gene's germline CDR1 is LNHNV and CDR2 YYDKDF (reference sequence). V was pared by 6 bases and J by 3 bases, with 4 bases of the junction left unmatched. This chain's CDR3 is CATSNRGIKNIQYF. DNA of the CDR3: TGTGCCACCAGTAACAGGGGGATCAAAAACATTCAGTACTTC.

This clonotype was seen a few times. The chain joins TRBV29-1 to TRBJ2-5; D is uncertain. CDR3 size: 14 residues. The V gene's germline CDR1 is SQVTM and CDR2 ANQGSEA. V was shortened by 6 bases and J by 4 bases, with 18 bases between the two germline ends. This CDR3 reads CSVALDLRAETQYF. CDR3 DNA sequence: TGCAGCGTGGCTCTGGATCTAAGGGCAGAGACCCAGTACTTC.

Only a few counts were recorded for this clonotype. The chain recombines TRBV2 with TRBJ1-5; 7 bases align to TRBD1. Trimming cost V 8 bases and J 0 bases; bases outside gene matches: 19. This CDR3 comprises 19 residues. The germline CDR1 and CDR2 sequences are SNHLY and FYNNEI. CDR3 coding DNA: TGTGCCAGCTGCCGTCGGACAGGTTCCCTTTTTAATAGCAATCAGCCCCAGCATTTT. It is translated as CASCRRTGSLFNSNQPQHF.

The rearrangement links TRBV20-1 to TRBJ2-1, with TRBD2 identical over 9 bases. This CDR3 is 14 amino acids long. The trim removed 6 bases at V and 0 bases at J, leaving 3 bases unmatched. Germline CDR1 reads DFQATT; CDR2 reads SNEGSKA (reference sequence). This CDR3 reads CSARLAVSYNEQFF. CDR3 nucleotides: TGCAGTGCCCGACTAGCGGTCTCCTACAATGAGCAGTTCTTC.

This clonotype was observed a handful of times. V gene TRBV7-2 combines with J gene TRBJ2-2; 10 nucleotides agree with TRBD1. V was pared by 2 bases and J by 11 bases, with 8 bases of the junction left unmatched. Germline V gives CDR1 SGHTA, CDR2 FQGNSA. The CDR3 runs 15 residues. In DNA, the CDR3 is TGTGCCAGCAGCTTACGACAGGGGGCTGTTAGCGAGCTGTTTTTT. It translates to CASSLRQGAVSELFF.

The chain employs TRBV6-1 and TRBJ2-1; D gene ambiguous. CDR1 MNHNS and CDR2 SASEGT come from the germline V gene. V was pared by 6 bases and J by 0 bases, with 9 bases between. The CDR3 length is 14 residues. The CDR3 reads CASRESSSYNEQFF. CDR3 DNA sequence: TGTGCCAGCAGGGAATCTAGCTCCTACAATGAGCAGTTCTTC.

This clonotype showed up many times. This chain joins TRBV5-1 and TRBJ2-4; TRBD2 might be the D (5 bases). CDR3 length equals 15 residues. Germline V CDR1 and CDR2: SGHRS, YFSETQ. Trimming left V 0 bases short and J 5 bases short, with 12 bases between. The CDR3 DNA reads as TGCGCCAGCAGCTTGGTCGCAGGAGGAGAAAACATTCAGTACTTC. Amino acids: CASSLVAGGENIQYF.

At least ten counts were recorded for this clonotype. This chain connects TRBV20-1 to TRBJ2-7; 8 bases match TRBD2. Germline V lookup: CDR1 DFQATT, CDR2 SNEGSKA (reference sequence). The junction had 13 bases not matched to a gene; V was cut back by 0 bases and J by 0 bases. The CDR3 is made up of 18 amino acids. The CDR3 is CSARDNWAPRGDSYEQYF. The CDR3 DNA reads TGCAGTGCTAGAGATAACTGGGCGCCGCGGGGGGACTCCTACGAGCAGTACTTC.

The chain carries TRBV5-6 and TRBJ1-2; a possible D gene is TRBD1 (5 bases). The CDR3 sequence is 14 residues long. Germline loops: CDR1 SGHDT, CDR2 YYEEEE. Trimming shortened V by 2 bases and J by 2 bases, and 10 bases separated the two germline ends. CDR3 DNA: TGTGCCAGCAGCTTAGGGGAGACAAACTATGGCTACACCTTC. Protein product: CASSLGETNYGYTF.

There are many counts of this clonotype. The CDR3 region is CASSFGLAGNTGELFF. CDR3 DNA sequence: TGTGCCAGCAGTTTCGGACTAGCGGGGAACACCGGGGAGCTGTTTTTT. The chain has TRBV6-5 and TRBJ2-2; 11 bases align to TRBD2. The CDR3 runs 16 residues. The J segment lost 1 base and the V segment lost 4 bases, leaving 2 bases of the junction unmatched. Germline lookup yields CDR1 MNHEY and CDR2 SVGAGI.

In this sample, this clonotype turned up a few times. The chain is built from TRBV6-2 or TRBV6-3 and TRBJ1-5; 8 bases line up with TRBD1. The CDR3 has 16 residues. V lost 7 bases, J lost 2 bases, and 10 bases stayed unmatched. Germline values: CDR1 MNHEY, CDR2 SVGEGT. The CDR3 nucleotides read TGTGCCAGCACCTTAGCCGACAGGGGTGGCAATCAGCCCCAGCATTTT. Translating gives CASTLADRGGNQPQHF.

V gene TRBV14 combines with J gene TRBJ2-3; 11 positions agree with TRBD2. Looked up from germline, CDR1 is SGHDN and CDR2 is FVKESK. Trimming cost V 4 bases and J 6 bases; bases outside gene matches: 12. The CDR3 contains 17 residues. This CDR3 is CASSPTSGSQIGDTQYF. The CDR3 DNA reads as TGTGCCAGCAGCCCCACTAGCGGGAGTCAAATAGGGGATACGCAGTATTTT.

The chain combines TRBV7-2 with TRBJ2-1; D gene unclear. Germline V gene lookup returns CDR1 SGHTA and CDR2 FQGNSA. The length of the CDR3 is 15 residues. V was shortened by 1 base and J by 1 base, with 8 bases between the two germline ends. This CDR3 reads CASSLDVGSYNEQFF. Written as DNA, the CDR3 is TGTGCCAGCAGCTTAGACGTGGGATCCTACAATGAGCAGTTCTTC.

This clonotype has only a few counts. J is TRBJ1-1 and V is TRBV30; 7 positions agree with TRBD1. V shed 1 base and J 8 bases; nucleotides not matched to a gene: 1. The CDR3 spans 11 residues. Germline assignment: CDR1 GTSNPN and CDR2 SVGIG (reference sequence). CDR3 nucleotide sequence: TGTGCCTGGAGTGGGGACAGCGAAGCTTTCTTT. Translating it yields CAWSGDSEAFF.

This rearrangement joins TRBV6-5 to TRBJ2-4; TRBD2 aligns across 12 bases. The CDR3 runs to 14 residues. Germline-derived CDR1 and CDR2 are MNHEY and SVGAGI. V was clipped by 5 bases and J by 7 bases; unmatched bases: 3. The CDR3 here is CASSNLAGGNIQYF. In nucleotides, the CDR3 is TGTGCCAGCAGTAACCTAGCGGGAGGGAACATTCAGTACTTC.

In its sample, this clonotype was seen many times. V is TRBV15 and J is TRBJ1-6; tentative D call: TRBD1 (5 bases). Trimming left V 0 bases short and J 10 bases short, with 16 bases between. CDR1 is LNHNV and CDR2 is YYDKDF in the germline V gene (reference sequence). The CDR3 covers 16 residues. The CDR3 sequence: CATSRDRPGPHSPLHF. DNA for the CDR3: TGTGCCACCAGCAGAGATCGGCCAGGGCCCCACTCACCCCTCCACTTT.

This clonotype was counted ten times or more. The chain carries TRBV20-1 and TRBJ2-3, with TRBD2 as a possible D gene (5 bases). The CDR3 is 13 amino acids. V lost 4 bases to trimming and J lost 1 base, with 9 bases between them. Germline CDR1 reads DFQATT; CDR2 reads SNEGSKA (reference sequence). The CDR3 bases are TGCAGTGCTACTAGCCCGGGCACAGATACGCAGTATTTT. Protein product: CSATSPGTDTQYF.

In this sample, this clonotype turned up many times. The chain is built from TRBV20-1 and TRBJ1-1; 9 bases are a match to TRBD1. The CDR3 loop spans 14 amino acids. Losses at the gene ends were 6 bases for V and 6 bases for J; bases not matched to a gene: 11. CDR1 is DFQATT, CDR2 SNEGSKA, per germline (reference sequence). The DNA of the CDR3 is TGCAGTGCAACGGGACAGGGAATTTTCGCTGAAGCTTTCTTT. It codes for CSATGQGIFAEAFF.

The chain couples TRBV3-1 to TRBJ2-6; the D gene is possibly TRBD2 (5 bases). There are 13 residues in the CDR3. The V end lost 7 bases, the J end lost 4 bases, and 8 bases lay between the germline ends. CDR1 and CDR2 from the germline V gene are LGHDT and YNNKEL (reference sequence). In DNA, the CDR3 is TGTGCCAGCACGTGGAGGGGGGCCAACGTCCTGACTTTC. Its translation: CASTWRGANVLTF.

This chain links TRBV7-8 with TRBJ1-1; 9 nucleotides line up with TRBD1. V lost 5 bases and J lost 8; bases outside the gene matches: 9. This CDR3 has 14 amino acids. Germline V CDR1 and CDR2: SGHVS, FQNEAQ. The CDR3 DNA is TGTGCCAGCAGCACACAGGGGGCGAGGGTCGAAGCTTTCTTT. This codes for CASSTQGARVEAFF.

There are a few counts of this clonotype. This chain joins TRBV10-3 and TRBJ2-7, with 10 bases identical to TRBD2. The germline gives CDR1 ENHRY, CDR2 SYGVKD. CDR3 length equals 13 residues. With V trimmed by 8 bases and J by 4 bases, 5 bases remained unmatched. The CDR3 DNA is TGTGCCATCTCTCAAGCGGGAGGGTACGAGCAGTACTTC. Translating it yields CAISQAGGYEQYF.